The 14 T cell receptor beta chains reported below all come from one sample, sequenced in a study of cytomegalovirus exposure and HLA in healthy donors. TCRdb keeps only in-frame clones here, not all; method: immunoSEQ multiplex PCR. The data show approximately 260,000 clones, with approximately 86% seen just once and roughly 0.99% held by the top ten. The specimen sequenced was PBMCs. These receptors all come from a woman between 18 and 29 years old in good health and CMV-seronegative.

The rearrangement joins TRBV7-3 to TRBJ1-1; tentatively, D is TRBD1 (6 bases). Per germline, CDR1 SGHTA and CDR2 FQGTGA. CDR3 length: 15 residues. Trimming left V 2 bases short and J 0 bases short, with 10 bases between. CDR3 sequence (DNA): TGTGCCAGCAGCTTAGAGGGGGAGATGAACACTGAAGCTTTCTTT. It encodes CASSLEGEMNTEAFF.

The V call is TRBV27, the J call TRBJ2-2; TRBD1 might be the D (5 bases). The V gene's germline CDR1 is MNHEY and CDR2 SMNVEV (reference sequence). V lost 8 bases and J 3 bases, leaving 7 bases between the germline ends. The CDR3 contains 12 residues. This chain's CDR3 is CASQTDTGELFF. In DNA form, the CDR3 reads TGTGCCAGCCAGACAGACACCGGGGAGCTGTTTTTT.

DNA of the CDR3: TGTGCCAGCAGCCTGGGGGACAGGTCCTTCAATCAGCCCCAGCATTTT. It specifies CASSLGDRSFNQPQHF. The chain has TRBV7-6 and TRBJ1-5, with 8 bases that match TRBD1. Germline loops: CDR1 SGHVS, CDR2 FNYEAQ. Trimming at V came to 5 bases and at J to 3 bases, leaving 9 bases not matched to a gene. The CDR3 extends over 16 amino acids.

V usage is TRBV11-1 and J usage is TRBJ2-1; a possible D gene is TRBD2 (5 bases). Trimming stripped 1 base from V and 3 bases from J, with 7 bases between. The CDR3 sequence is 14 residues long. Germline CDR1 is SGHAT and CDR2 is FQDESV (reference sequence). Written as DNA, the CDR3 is TGTGCCAGCAGCTTAGAAGGGAGCTACAATGAGCAGTTCTTC. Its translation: CASSLEGSYNEQFF.

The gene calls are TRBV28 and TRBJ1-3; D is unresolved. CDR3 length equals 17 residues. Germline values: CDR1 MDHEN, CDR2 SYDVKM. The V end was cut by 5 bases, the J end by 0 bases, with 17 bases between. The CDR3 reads CASSSRTDGSSGNTIYF. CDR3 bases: TGTGCCAGCAGTAGCAGAACCGACGGGAGCTCTGGAAACACCATATATTTT.

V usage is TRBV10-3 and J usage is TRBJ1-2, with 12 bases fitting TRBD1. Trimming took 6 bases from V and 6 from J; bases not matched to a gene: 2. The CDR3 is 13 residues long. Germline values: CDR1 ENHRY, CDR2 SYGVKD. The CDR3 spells CAIRGQGADGYTF. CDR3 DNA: TGTGCCATCAGGGGACAGGGGGCGGATGGCTACACCTTC.

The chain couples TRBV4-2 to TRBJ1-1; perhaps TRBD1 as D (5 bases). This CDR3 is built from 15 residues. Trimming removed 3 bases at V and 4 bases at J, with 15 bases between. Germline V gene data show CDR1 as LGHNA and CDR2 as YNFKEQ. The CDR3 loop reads CASSHTPWGLTEAFF. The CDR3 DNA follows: TGTGCCAGCAGCCATACGCCTTGGGGACTCACTGAAGCTTTCTTT.

CDR3 protein: CASSSSGTEDGYTF. The CDR3 DNA follows: TGTGCCAGCAGCTCCTCCGGGACAGAAGATGGCTACACCTTC. V is TRBV7-3 and J is TRBJ1-2; 7 positions match TRBD1. V lost 4 bases and J lost 6; bases outside the gene matches: 8. There are 14 residues in the CDR3. CDR1 and CDR2 from the germline V gene are SGHTA and FQGTGA.

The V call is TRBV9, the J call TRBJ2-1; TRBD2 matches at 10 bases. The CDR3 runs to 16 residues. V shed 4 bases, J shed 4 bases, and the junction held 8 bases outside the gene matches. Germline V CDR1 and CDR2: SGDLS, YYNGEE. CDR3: CASSLLLTSGYNEQFF. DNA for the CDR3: TGTGCCAGCAGCCTACTCTTGACTAGCGGGTACAATGAGCAGTTCTTC.

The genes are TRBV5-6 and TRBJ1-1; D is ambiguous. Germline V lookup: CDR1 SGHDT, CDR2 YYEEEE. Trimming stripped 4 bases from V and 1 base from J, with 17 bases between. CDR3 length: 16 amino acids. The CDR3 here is CASSPRGAGWNTEAFF. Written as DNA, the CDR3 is TGTGCCAGCAGCCCTCGGGGTGCAGGCTGGAACACTGAAGCTTTCTTT.

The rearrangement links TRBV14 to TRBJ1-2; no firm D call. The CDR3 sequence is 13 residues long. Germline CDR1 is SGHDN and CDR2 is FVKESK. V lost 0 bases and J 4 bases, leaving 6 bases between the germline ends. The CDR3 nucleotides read TGTGCCAGCAGCCAAGACTACGTCTATGGCTACACCTTC. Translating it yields CASSQDYVYGYTF.

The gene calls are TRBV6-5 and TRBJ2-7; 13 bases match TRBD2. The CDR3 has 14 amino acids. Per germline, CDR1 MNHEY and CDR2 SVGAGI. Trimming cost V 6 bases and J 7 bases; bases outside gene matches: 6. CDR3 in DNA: TGTGCCAGCAGCAGGGGACTAGCGGGGAGTGAGCAGTACTTC. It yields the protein CASSRGLAGSEQYF.

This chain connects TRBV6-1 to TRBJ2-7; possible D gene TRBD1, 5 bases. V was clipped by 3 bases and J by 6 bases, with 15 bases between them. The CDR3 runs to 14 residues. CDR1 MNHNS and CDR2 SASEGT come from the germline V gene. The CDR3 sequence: CASSETLPTGEQYF. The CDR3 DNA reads TGTGCCAGCAGTGAGACCCTCCCCACAGGCGAGCAGTACTTC.

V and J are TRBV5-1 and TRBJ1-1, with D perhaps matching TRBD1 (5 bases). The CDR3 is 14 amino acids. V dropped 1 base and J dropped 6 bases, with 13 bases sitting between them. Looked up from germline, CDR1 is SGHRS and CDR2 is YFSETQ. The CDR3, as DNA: TGCGCCAGCAGCTTGATTGGAAGGGGCGCTGAAGCTTTCTTT. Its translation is CASSLIGRGAEAFF.